What follows are 4 T cell receptor beta chains derived from one specimen sequenced in a study of T cell responses to AZD1222 COVID-19 vaccine. Data came from immunoSEQ multiplex PCR; TCRdb stores just in-frame clones and leaves some out. The table includes about 150,000 clones, approximately 94% detected once. Sequencing used peripheral blood, obtained on day 0 of AZD1222 vaccination. The receptors here all came from an adult in good health.

This clone has a single count. J is TRBJ1-2 and V is TRBV19; tentative D call: TRBD1 (5 bases). The CDR3 contains 14 residues. The V end was cut by 4 bases, the J end by 11 bases, with 20 bases between. Per germline, CDR1 LNHDA and CDR2 SQIVND (reference sequence). Here the CDR3 reads CASSKSETKGWYTF. The CDR3, as DNA: TGTGCCAGTAGTAAATCCGAAACCAAGGGGTGGTACACCTTC.

This sequence joins TRBV6-2 or TRBV6-3 and TRBJ1-2; 7 bases align to TRBD1. J lost 6 bases, V lost 5 bases, and 6 bases had no gene match. The CDR3 length is 13 residues. Germline V gene data show CDR1 as MNHEY and CDR2 as SVGEGT. CDR3 nucleotide sequence: TGTGCCAGCAGTCCACAGGGGACGAATGGCTACACCTTC. This encodes CASSPQGTNGYTF.

The chain employs TRBV7-8 and TRBJ1-1; no clear D gene. The CDR3 sequence is 15 residues long. The V gene lost 6 bases and the J gene lost 6 bases, with 20 bases spanning the gap. Germline V lookup: CDR1 SGHVS, CDR2 FQNEAQ. The CDR3 protein is CASRLTSRPEAEAFF. CDR3 DNA: TGTGCCAGCAGATTAACTAGTAGGCCCGAGGCTGAAGCTTTCTTT. The full variable domain, rest sourced from reference TRBV7-8 and TRBJ1-1, is GAGVSQSPRYKVAKRGQDVALRCDPISGHVSLFWYQQALGQGPEFLTYFQNEAQLDKSGLPSDRFFAERPEGSVSTLKIQRTQQEDSAVYLCASRLTSRPEAEAFFGQGTRLTVV.

The chain combines TRBV7-9 with TRBJ1-2, with D hard to call. Trimming took off 1 base at V and 4 bases at J, with 13 bases between the two ends. Looked up from germline, CDR1 is SEHNR and CDR2 is FQNEAQ (reference sequence). The CDR3 runs 15 residues. CDR3 loop: CASSLVRSAGYGYTF. The CDR3 nucleotides are TGTGCCAGCAGCTTAGTCCGCAGTGCTGGCTATGGCTACACCTTC.